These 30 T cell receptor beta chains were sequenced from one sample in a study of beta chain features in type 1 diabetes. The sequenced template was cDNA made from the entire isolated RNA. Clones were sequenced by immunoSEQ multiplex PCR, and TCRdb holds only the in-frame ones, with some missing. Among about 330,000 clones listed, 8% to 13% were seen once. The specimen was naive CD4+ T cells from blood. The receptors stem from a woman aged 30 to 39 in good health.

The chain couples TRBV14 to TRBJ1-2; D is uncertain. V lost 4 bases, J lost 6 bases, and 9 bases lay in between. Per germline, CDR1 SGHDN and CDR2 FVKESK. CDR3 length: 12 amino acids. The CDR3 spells CASSPRVDGYTF. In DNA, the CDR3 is TGTGCCAGCAGCCCGAGGGTAGATGGCTACACCTTC.

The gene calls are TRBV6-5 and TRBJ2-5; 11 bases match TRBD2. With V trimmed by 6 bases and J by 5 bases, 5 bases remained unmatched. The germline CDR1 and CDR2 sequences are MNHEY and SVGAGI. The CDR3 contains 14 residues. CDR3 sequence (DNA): TGTGCCAGCAGCCAAACTAGCGGGAGTGAGACCCAGTACTTC. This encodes CASSQTSGSETQYF.

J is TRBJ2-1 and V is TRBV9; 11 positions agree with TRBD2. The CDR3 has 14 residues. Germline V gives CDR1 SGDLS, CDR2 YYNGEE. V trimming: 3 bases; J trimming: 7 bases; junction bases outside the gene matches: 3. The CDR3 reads CASSGGLAENEQFF. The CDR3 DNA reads TGTGCCAGCAGCGGGGGACTAGCGGAAAATGAGCAGTTCTTC.

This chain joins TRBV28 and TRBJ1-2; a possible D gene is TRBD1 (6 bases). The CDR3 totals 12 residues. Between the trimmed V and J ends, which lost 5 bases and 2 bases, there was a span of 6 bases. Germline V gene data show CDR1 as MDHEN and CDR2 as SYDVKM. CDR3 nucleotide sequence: TGTGCCAGCAGTGGGGGCAACTATGGCTACACCTTC. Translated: CASSGGNYGYTF.

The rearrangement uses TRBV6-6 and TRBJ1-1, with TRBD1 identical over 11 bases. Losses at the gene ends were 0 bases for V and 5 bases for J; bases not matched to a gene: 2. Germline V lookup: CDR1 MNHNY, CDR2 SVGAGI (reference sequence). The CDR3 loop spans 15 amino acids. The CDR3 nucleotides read TGTGCCAGCAGTTACTCGGGGACAGGGGGAACTGAAGCTTTCTTT. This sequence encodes CASSYSGTGGTEAFF.

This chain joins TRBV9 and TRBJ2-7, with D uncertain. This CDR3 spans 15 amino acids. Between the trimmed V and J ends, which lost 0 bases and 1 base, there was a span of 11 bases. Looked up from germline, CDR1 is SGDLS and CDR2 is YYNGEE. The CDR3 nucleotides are TGTGCCAGCAGCGTAGGGGTTACGACTTCCTACGAGCAGTACTTC. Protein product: CASSVGVTTSYEQYF.

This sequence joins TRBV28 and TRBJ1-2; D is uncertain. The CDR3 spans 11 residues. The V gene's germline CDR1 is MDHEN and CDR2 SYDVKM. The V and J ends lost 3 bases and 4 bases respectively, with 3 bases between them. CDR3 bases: TGTGCCAGCAGTTTCCTCTATGGCTACACCTTC. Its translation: CASSFLYGYTF.

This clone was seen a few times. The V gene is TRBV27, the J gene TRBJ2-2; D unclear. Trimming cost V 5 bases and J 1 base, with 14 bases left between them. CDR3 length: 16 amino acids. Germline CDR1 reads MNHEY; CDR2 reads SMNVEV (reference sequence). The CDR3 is CASSPAGQGNTGELFF. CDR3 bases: TGTGCCAGCAGTCCGGCTGGGCAAGGGAACACCGGGGAGCTGTTTTTT.

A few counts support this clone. The CDR3 loop is CASSLAGGGEKLFF. The CDR3 coding sequence is TGTGCCAGCAGTTTAGCGGGGGGCGGCGAAAAACTGTTTTTT. The chain combines TRBV28 with TRBJ1-4; D possibly corresponds to TRBD1 (6 bases). Germline values: CDR1 MDHEN, CDR2 SYDVKM. The V gene lost 2 bases and the J gene lost 8 bases, with 12 bases spanning the gap. CDR3 length equals 14 residues.

The chain's CDR3 is CASSAWTGPTGELFF. The CDR3, as DNA: TGTGCCAGCAGCGCCTGGACAGGGCCCACCGGGGAGCTGTTTTTT. The chain is built from TRBV7-8 and TRBJ2-2, with 8 bases identical to TRBD1. Germline-derived CDR1 and CDR2 are SGHVS and FQNEAQ. Losses at the gene ends were 5 bases for V and 4 bases for J; bases not matched to a gene: 6. This CDR3 is built from 15 residues. The variable domain in full, with the rest retrieved from reference TRBV7-8 and TRBJ2-2, is GAGVSQSPRYKVAKRGQDVALRCDPISGHVSLFWYQQALGQGPEFLTYFQNEAQLDKSGLPSDRFFAERPEGSVSTLKIQRTQQEDSAVYLCASSAWTGPTGELFFGEGSRLTVL.

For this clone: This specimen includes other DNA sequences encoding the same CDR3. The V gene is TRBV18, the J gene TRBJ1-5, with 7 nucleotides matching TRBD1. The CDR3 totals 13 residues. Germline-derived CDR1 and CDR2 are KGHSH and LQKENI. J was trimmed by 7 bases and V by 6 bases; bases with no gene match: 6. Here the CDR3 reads CASSPTGDQPQHF. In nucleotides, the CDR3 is TGTGCCAGCTCGCCTACAGGGGACCAGCCCCAGCATTTT.

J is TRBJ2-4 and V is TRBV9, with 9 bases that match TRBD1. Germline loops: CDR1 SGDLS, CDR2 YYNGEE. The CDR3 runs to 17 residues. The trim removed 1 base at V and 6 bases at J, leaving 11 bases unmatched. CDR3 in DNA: TGTGCCAGCAGCGTAAGAACGAAACAGGGGGCGCGAAACATTCAGTACTTC. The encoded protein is CASSVRTKQGARNIQYF.

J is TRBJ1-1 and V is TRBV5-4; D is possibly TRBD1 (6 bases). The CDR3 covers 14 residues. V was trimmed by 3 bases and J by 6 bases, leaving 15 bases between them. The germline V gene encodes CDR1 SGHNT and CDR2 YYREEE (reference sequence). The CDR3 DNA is TGTGCCAGCAGCTCGGACAGAGGGGGTCCTGAAGCTTTCTTT. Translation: CASSSDRGGPEAFF.

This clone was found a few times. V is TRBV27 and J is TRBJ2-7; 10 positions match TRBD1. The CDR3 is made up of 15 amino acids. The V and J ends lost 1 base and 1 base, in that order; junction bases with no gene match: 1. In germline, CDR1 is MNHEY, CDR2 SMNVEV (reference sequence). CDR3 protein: CASSLWGQGSYEQYF. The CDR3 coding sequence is TGTGCCAGCAGTTTATGGGGACAGGGGTCCTACGAGCAGTACTTC.

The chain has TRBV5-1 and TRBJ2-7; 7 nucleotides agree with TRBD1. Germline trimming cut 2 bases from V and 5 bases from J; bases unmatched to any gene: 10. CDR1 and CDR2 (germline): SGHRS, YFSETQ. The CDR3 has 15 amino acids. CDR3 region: CASSLPRDSRNEQYF. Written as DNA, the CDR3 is TGCGCCAGCAGCTTACCCCGGGACAGCCGCAACGAGCAGTACTTC. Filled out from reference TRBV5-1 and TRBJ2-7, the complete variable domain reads KAGVTQTPRYLIKTRGQQVTLSCSPISGHRSVSWYQQTPGQGLQFLFEYFSETQRNKGNFPGRFSGRQFSNSRSEMNVSTLELGDSALYLCASSLPRDSRNEQYFGPGTRLTVT.

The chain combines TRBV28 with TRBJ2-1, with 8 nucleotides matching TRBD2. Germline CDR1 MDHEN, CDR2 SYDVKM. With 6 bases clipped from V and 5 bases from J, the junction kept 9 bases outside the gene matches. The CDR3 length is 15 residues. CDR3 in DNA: TGTGCCAGCAGCCCGACGGGAGGGCCTAACAATGAGCAGTTCTTC. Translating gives CASSPTGGPNNEQFF.

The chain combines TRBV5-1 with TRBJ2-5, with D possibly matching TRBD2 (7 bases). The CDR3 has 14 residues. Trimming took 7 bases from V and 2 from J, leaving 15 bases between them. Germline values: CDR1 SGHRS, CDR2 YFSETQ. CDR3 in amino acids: CASCRGDKQETQYF. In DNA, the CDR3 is TGCGCCAGCTGCCGGGGGGACAAGCAAGAGACCCAGTACTTC.

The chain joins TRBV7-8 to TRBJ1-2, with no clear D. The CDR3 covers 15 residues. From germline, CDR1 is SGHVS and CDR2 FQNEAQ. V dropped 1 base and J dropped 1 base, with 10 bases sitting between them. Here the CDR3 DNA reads TGTGCCAGCAGCTTAGATCCGGGAGTTAACTATGGCTACACCTTC. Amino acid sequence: CASSLDPGVNYGYTF. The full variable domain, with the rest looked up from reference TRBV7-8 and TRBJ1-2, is GAGVSQSPRYKVAKRGQDVALRCDPISGHVSLFWYQQALGQGPEFLTYFQNEAQLDKSGLPSDRFFAERPEGSVSTLKIQRTQQEDSAVYLCASSLDPGVNYGYTFGSGTRLTVV.

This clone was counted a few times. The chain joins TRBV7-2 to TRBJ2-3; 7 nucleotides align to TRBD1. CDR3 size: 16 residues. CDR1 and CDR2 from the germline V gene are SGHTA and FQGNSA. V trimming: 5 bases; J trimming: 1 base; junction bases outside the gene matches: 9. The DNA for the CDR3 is TGTGCCAGCAGCCCCGGGGACAGCTGGGGCACAGATACGCAGTATTTT. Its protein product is CASSPGDSWGTDTQYF.

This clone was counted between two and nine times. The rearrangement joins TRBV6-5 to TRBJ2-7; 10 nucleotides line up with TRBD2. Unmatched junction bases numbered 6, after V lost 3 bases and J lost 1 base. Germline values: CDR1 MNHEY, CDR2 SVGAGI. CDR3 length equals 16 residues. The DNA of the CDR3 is TGTGCCAGCAGTTATGCCAGAGCGGGGGGGTCCTACGAGCAGTACTTC. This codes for CASSYARAGGSYEQYF.

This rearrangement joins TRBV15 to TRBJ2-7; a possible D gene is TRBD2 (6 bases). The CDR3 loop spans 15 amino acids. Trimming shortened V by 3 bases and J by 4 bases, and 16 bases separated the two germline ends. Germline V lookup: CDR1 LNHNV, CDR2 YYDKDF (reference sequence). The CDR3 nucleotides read TGTGCCACCAGCAGTTCCCTGGGGGGAAGGTACGAGCAGTACTTC. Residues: CATSSSLGGRYEQYF.

The DNA of the CDR3 is TGTGCCAGCAGTTCCCGGACAGGGGGGACCGGGGAGCTGTTTTTT. Translation gives CASSSRTGGTGELFF. The chain uses TRBV6-6 and TRBJ2-2, with 10 bases fitting TRBD1. V shed 4 bases, J shed 5 bases, and the junction held 4 bases outside the gene matches. Per the germline V gene, CDR1 is MNHNY and CDR2 is SVGAGI (reference sequence). This CDR3 is 15 amino acids long.

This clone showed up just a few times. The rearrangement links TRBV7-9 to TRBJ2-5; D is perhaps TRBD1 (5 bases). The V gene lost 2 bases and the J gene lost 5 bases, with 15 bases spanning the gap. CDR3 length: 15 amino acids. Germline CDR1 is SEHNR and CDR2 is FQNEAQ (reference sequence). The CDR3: CASSLLSQGRETQYF. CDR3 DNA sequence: TGTGCCAGCAGCTTATTATCGCAGGGTCGCGAGACCCAGTACTTC.

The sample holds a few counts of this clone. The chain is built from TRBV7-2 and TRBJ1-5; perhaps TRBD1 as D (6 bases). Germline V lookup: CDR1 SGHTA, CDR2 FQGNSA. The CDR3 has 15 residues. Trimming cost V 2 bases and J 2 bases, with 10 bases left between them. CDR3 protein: CASSLTAGGNQPQHF. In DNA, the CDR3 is TGTGCCAGCAGCTTAACGGCAGGGGGCAATCAGCCCCAGCATTTT.

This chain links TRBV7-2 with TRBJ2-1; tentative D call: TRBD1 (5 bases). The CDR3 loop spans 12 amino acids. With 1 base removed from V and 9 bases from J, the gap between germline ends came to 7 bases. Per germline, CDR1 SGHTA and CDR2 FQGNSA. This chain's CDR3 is CASSLEQGEQFF. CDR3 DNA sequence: TGTGCCAGCAGCTTAGAGCAGGGTGAGCAGTTCTTC.

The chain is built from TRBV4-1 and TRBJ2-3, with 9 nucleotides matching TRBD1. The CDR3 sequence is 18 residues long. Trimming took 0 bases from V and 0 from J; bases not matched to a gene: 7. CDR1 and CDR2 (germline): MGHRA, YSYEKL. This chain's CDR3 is CASSQDRDRDPSTDTQYF. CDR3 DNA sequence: TGCGCCAGCAGCCAAGACCGGGACAGGGACCCTAGCACAGATACGCAGTATTTT.

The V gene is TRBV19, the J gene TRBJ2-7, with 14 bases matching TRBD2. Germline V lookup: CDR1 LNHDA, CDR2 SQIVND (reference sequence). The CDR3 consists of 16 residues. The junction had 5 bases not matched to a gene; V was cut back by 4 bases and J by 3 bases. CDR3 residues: CASSRSGTSGSYEQYF. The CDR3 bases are TGTGCCAGTAGTAGATCCGGGACTAGCGGGAGCTACGAGCAGTACTTC.

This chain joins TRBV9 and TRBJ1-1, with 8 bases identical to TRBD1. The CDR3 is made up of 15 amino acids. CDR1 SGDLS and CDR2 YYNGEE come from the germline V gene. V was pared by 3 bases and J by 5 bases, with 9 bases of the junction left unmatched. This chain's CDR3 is CASSAPTGAITEAFF. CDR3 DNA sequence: TGTGCCAGCAGCGCACCGACAGGGGCCATAACTGAAGCTTTCTTT.

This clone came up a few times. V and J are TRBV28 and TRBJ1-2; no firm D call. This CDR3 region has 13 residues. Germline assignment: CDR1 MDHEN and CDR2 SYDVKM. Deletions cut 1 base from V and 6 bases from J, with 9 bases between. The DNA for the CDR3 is TGTGCCAGCAGTTTATTCCGGGTTCATGGCTACACCTTC. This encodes CASSLFRVHGYTF.

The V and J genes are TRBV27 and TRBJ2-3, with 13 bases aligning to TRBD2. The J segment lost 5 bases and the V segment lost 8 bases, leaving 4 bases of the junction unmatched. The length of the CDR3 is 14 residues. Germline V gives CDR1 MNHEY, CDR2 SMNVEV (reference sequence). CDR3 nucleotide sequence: TGTGCCAGCGGGGGACTAGCGGGATTAGATACGCAGTATTTT. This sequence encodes CASGGLAGLDTQYF.